These T cell receptor beta chains were read from a single sample in a study of shared clonotypes between healthy human individuals. Using immunoSEQ multiplex PCR, the repertoire was profiled, and TCRdb retains in-frame clones only, with some absent. Altogether 740,000 or so clones are present, 55% to 85% being singletons, with the ten largest covering roughly 2%. Sequencing used memory CD4+ T cells sorted from blood. The receptors were sampled from a woman under 40 in good health. Each CDR3 is given with its conserved first and last residue. D genes are given only for firm matches. Some rows have no size entry. The others give once, few or many, or a class for an expanded clone.

>TRBV7-6|NA|TRBD2|TRBJ2-1
TGTGCCAGCAGCTCGCGGACTAGCGGGAGGCTAAATGAGCAGTTCTTC
CASSSRTSGRLNEQFF
>TRBV25-1|few|NA|TRBJ2-7
TGTGCCAGCAGTGTTGGCGGCGCCTACGAGCAGTACTTC
CASSVGGAYEQYF
>TRBV30|NA|NA|TRBJ1-2
TGTGCCTGGAGTTCCCCGGGCCGCCCCTATGGCTACACCTTC
CAWSSPGRPYGYTF
>TRBV18|NA|NA|TRBJ2-2
TGTGCCAGCTCACCACTAGTGACCGGGGAGCTGTTTTTT
CASSPLVTGELFF
>TRBV11-1|many|TRBD2|TRBJ2-3
TGTGCCAGCAGCTCCTTCCCGGCGGGAGAAGGCACAGATACGCAGTATTTT
CASSSFPAGEGTDTQYF
>TRBV6-1|NA|TRBD1|TRBJ1-2
TGTGCCAGCCGACGACAGGGTTCTGAGATTTATGGCTACACCTTC
CASRRQGSEIYGYTF
>TRBV10-3|NA|NA|TRBJ1-2
TGTGCCATCAGTGTAGGCGAAACAGGGCCTAACTATGGCTACACCTTC
CAISVGETGPNYGYTF
>TRBV2|few|TRBD1|TRBJ1-4
TGTGCCAGCAGCAAACATCCGGGACAGGGGGCGGGAGGGGAAAAACTGTTTTTT
CASSKHPGQGAGGEKLFF
>TRBV2|NA|TRBD2|TRBJ2-7
TGTGCCAGCACTTCGTTCACTAGCGGTCTCTACGAGCAGTACTTC
CASTSFTSGLYEQYF
>TRBV19|NA|TRBD1|TRBJ1-5
TGTGCCAGTAGTGAAACAGGGGCCTATCAGCCCCAGCATTTT
CASSETGAYQPQHF
>TRBV27|NA|NA|TRBJ2-6
TGTGCCAGCAGAGGGCCCCTCTCTGGGGCCAACGTCCTGACTTTC
CASRGPLSGANVLTF
>TRBV2|NA|NA|TRBJ2-3
TGTGCCAGCCATCCCACGGGGACGGCAGATACGCAGTATTTT
CASHPTGTADTQYF
>TRBV28|NA|NA|TRBJ1-1
TGTGCCAGCAGTTTAAGATTCCGTGTAGGAGGCGGGGGTACTGAAGCTTTCTTT
CASSLRFRVGGGGTEAFF
>TRBV30|NA|NA|TRBJ2-7
TGTGCCTGGTCCCGACAGGCATACTACGAGCAGTACTTC
CAWSRQAYYEQYF
>TRBV7-9|few|NA|TRBJ1-2
TGTGCCAGCAGCTTAGGCTTAGGGTATGGCTACACCTTC
CASSLGLGYGYTF
>TRBV19|NA|TRBD2|TRBJ2-7
TGTGCCACCACCAGCGGGAAAGCGGGGGAGCAGTACTTC
CATTSGKAGEQYF
>TRBV2|NA|NA|TRBJ2-7
TGTGCCAGCAGATTACCGTACTCCGGGACGGGGCAGTACTTC
CASRLPYSGTGQYF
>TRBV28|NA|TRBD1|TRBJ2-7
TGTGCCAGCAGTTTCACCGGGACAGGGTTTTCCTACGAGCAGTACTTC
CASSFTGTGFSYEQYF
>TRBV28|NA|NA|TRBJ2-5
TGTGCCAGCAGGGGCCTGCGGGGATTTAGTGCGGTCAAAAGCCAGTACTTC
CASRGLRGFSAVKSQYF
>TRBV6-1|NA|NA|TRBJ2-1
TGTGCCAGCAGTGAGCGTGCGGTCTTC
CASSERAVF